These 32 T cell receptor beta chains were sequenced from one sample in a study of early T cells in non-severe SARS-CoV-2 infection. TCRdb independently ran MiXCR on the 5' RACE reads; one entry per CDR3 protein. This sample carries around 29,000 distinct CDR3 sequences, about 10% of them seen once, and the ten largest clones take roughly 15%. The sample taken for sequencing was whole blood. Source of these receptors: an adult who was a healthcare worker with PCR-confirmed SARS-CoV-2 infection or an uninfected control (not recorded which).

The CDR3 loop is CASSTRTSGDDTQYF. As DNA, the CDR3 is TGTGCCAGCAGCACAAGGACTAGCGGGGATGATACGCAGTATTTT. V is TRBV7-6 and J is TRBJ2-3, with 12 bases lining up with TRBD2. J lost 6 bases, V lost 5 bases, and 6 bases had no gene match. Germline V gives CDR1 SGHVS, CDR2 FNYEAQ. The CDR3 is 15 amino acids.

V and J are TRBV11-2 and TRBJ2-1, with D possibly matching TRBD2 (7 bases). Germline assignment: CDR1 SGHAT and CDR2 FQNNGV. The CDR3 has 17 amino acids. The V end lost 5 bases, the J end lost 4 bases, and 21 bases lay between the germline ends. The CDR3, as DNA: TGTGCCAGCAGCCTACAACGGGGGGCGTACGGGTACAATGAGCAGTTCTTC. This encodes CASSLQRGAYGYNEQFF.

This clonotype was counted ten times or more. V is TRBV10-2 and J is TRBJ1-5; D perhaps matches TRBD1 (5 bases). The germline V gene encodes CDR1 WSHSY and CDR2 SAAADI. V lost 6 bases to trimming and J lost 6 bases, with 15 bases between them. The CDR3 length is 14 residues. The CDR3 reads CASRSGGGSQPQHF. The CDR3 nucleotides are TGCGCCAGCAGGTCCGGGGGGGGGAGTCAGCCCCAGCATTTT.

The V and J genes are TRBV7-6 and TRBJ2-6; D gene ambiguous. This CDR3 has 17 amino acids. Trimming pared 5 bases from V and 1 base from J, leaving 15 bases between. In germline, CDR1 is SGHVS, CDR2 FNYEAQ. CDR3 sequence reads: CASSRPPFTSGANVLTF. CDR3 bases: TGTGCCAGCAGCCGGCCCCCCTTCACATCTGGGGCCAACGTCCTGACTTTC.

This clonotype came up once. This chain joins TRBV7-2 and TRBJ1-3, with TRBD1 as a possible D gene (6 bases). This CDR3 has 15 residues. Trimming took 4 bases from V and 3 from J, leaving 13 bases between them. Germline V lookup: CDR1 SGHTA, CDR2 FQGNSA. The DNA for the CDR3 is TGTGCCAGCAGCTCCCGGGGGGGCGTTGGAAACACCATATATTTT. Amino acids: CASSSRGGVGNTIYF.

In this sample, this clonotype turned up many times. The V call is TRBV6-2 or TRBV6-3, the J call TRBJ2-3; D is perhaps TRBD2 (7 bases). V was shortened by 4 bases and J by 5 bases, with 16 bases between the two germline ends. CDR3 size: 15 residues. Germline V gene lookup returns CDR1 MNHEY and CDR2 SVGEGT. The CDR3, as DNA: TGTGCCAGCAGTTTAGACGCGGGGGCCAGAGATACGCAGTATTTT. It codes for CASSLDAGARDTQYF.

This clonotype has a handful of counts. The V call is TRBV6-5, the J call TRBJ2-3, with TRBD2 identical over 7 bases. The CDR3 consists of 14 residues. The junction had 6 bases not matched to a gene; V was cut back by 7 bases and J by 2 bases. Germline V gene lookup returns CDR1 MNHEY and CDR2 SVGAGI. This CDR3 reads CASTEAGLTDTQYF. The CDR3 DNA follows: TGTGCCAGCACCGAAGCGGGGCTCACAGATACGCAGTATTTT.

This clonotype was seen repeatedly, ten times or more. The chain recombines TRBV20-1 with TRBJ1-2; D is undetermined. The CDR3 sequence is 13 residues long. Germline CDR1 is DFQATT and CDR2 is SNEGSKA (reference sequence). Trimming removed 0 bases at V and 8 bases at J, with 13 bases between. The CDR3 region is CSAREPLSGGYTF. CDR3 in DNA: TGCAGTGCTAGAGAGCCCCTGTCCGGAGGCTACACCTTC.

This clonotype was counted many times. The V gene is TRBV10-3, the J gene TRBJ2-7, with D possibly being TRBD1 (5 bases). This CDR3 is built from 14 residues. Between the trimmed V and J ends, which lost 0 bases and 7 bases, there was a span of 13 bases. CDR1 is ENHRY and CDR2 is SYGVKD in the germline V gene. Here the CDR3 reads CAISESKAQGEQYF. Written as DNA, the CDR3 is TGTGCCATCAGTGAGTCGAAGGCTCAGGGTGAGCAGTACTTC.

This clonotype was seen ten or more times. The rearrangement uses TRBV29-1 and TRBJ2-4; 8 bases agree with TRBD1. V dropped 6 bases and J dropped 6; count of bases not matched to a gene: 4. From germline, CDR1 is SQVTM and CDR2 ANQGSEA. CDR3 length: 12 residues. The CDR3 bases are TGCAGCGTCGACCAGGGGGCAAACATTCAGTACTTC. Its translation: CSVDQGANIQYF.

Only a few counts were recorded for this clonotype. The V gene is TRBV6-5, the J gene TRBJ2-5; TRBD1 matches at 9 bases. V was pared by 5 bases and J by 5 bases, with 12 bases of the junction left unmatched. Germline CDR1 and CDR2: MNHEY and SVGAGI. The CDR3 has 16 amino acids. DNA of the CDR3: TGTGCCAGCAGTCCCACAGAAGGGACAGGGACGGAGACCCAGTACTTC. Translated, it gives CASSPTEGTGTETQYF.

This clonotype was seen ten or more times. The chain joins TRBV10-3 to TRBJ1-1, with D possibly TRBD1 on 6 matching bases. This CDR3 spans 15 amino acids. The V and J ends lost 8 bases and 1 base respectively, with 17 bases between them. Germline CDR1 ENHRY, CDR2 SYGVKD. CDR3 bases: TGTGCCATCTCTTTAGGGGGTTTTGCGAACACTGAAGCTTTCTTT. This codes for CAISLGGFANTEAFF.

Remarks on this clonotype: Possible read error: a much larger clone is one base away. V gene TRBV7-9 combines with J gene TRBJ2-7; D remains unclear. The CDR3 spans 13 residues. Germline assignment: CDR1 SEHNR and CDR2 FQNEAQ (reference sequence). CDR3 sequence (DNA): TGTGTCAGCAGCCCTAGTTACGGAGACGAGCAGTACTTC. Translated: CVSSPSYGDEQYF. Combining the CDR3 with reference TRBV7-9 and TRBJ2-7 gives the whole variable domain DTGVSQNPRHKITKRGQNVTFRCDPISEHNRLYWYRQTLGQGPEFLTYFQNEAQLEKSRLLSDRFSAERPKGSFSTLEIQRTEQGDSAMYLCVSSPSYGDEQYFGPGTRLTVT.

This clonotype was counted ten times or more. The rearrangement joins TRBV11-3 to TRBJ2-5; D is perhaps TRBD1 (6 bases). The CDR3 extends over 13 amino acids. Looked up from germline, CDR1 is SGHNT and CDR2 is YENEEA. V was cut by 2 bases and J by 5 bases, with 9 bases left in between. In nucleotides, the CDR3 is TGTGCCAGCAGCTTAATGCAGGGGGAGACCCAGTACTTC. It is translated as CASSLMQGETQYF.

This clonotype appeared many times. V is TRBV12-3 or TRBV12-4 and J is TRBJ2-4; 10 bases agree with TRBD1. V shed 6 bases, J shed 0 bases, and the junction held 20 bases outside the gene matches. The CDR3 consists of 21 residues. DNA for the CDR3: TGTGCCAGCAGCCATAACGGTCTGGGACAGGGGCTCACCCTAGCCAAAAACATTCAGTACTTC. Its translation is CASSHNGLGQGLTLAKNIQYF.

The table lists this clonotype with many counts. This chain uses TRBV6-4 with TRBJ1-2; the match to TRBD1 covers 7 bases. Looked up from germline, CDR1 is MRHNA and CDR2 is SNTAGT. V shed 6 bases and J 8 bases; nucleotides not matched to a gene: 9. The CDR3 loop spans 13 amino acids. CDR3: CASRNRGVGGYTF. The DNA for the CDR3 is TGTGCCAGCAGGAACAGGGGAGTTGGCGGCTACACCTTC.

This clonotype has a handful of counts. The chain is built from TRBV11-2 and TRBJ2-1, with 8 nucleotides matching TRBD2. This CDR3 has 15 residues. Germline CDR1 is SGHAT and CDR2 is FQNNGV. The ends lost 3 bases at V and 7 bases at J; junction bases unmatched: 8. Here the CDR3 DNA reads TGTGCCAGCAGCTTGGGCGGGGGGCACGGGAATGAGCAGTTCTTC. Encoded protein: CASSLGGGHGNEQFF.

This clonotype was detected a few times. At one end, the junction sequence differs from germline, possibly due to a read error. The chain links TRBV6-6 to TRBJ2-5; 14 bases align to TRBD2. CDR1 is MNHNY and CDR2 is SVGAGI in the germline V gene (reference sequence). This CDR3 has 20 amino acids. The CDR3 region has the DNA TGTGTCAGCACCAGGAAAGCTACCTCGGGACTAGCGGGGGAGAAAGAGACCCAGTACTTC. Amino acid sequence: CVSTRKATSGLAGEKETQYF.

V gene TRBV20-1 combines with J gene TRBJ2-5, with unresolved D. This CDR3 is 13 amino acids long. With 1 base removed from V and 1 base from J, the gap between germline ends came to 7 bases. The V gene's germline CDR1 is DFQATT and CDR2 SNEGSKA (reference sequence). The CDR3 region is CSARAQVQETQYF. CDR3 coding DNA: TGCAGTGCTAGAGCGCAGGTCCAAGAGACCCAGTACTTC.

This clonotype showed up just a few times. This chain links TRBV4-2 with TRBJ1-2, with a weak D call TRBD1 (6 bases). The CDR3 is 16 residues long. V was pared by 3 bases and J by 4 bases, with 18 bases between. Germline CDR1 is LGHNA and CDR2 is YNFKEQ. The CDR3 nucleotides are TGTGCCAGCAGCCAGGGCACGGGACTAGGGGGCTATGGCTACACCTTC. Translating gives CASSQGTGLGGYGYTF.

Ten or more counts support this clonotype. This CDR3 is CASSSNPSDRGQEQFF. CDR3 coding DNA: TGTGCCAGCAGTTCAAACCCCTCGGACAGGGGACAGGAGCAGTTCTTC. The chain couples TRBV6-6 to TRBJ2-1; TRBD1 matches at 9 bases. The CDR3 consists of 16 residues. CDR1 MNHNY and CDR2 SVGAGI come from the germline V gene (reference sequence). V was clipped by 4 bases and J by 10 bases; unmatched bases: 14.

This clonotype was found a few times. This chain connects TRBV12-3 or TRBV12-4 to TRBJ1-6; TRBD1 might be the D (6 bases). With 7 bases removed from V and 7 bases from J, the gap between germline ends came to 14 bases. This CDR3 spans 14 amino acids. CDR3 sequence (DNA): TGTGCCAGCAAGTTTAACAGGGCGAATTCACCCCTCCACTTT. Protein: CASKFNRANSPLHF.

This clonotype ranks as large. The chain couples TRBV12-3 or TRBV12-4 to TRBJ2-1; tentatively, D is TRBD1 or TRBD2 (5 bases each). The CDR3 has 13 residues. V lost 6 bases to trimming and J lost 4 bases, with 10 bases between them. The chain's CDR3 is CASSRGGYNEQFF. As DNA, the CDR3 is TGTGCCAGCAGCCGGGGCGGATACAATGAGCAGTTCTTC.

Ten or more counts support this clonotype. This chain uses TRBV5-1 with TRBJ2-5, with D perhaps TRBD1 or TRBD2 (5 bases each). Germline assignment: CDR1 SGHRS and CDR2 YFSETQ. CDR3 length: 15 amino acids. V lost 3 bases to trimming and J lost 3 bases, with 15 bases between them. The CDR3 nucleotides are TGCGCCAGCAGCTACATTCGGGACGGCGAAGAGACCCAGTACTTC. Translated, it gives CASSYIRDGEETQYF.

This clonotype was observed a handful of times. The J gene is TRBJ1-5, the V gene TRBV19; 7 positions match TRBD1. Losses at the gene ends were 7 bases for V and 3 bases for J; bases not matched to a gene: 15. The CDR3 totals 17 residues. Germline CDR1 is LNHDA and CDR2 is SQIVND (reference sequence). The CDR3 nucleotides read TGTGCCAGTACCCTAGCAAGGGGGCGCGACACCAATCAGCCCCAGCATTTT. It encodes CASTLARGRDTNQPQHF.

The table lists this clonotype with a few counts. The chain links TRBV11-2 to TRBJ1-1; D not resolved. V shed 2 bases and J shed 5 bases, with 9 bases lying between them. Per germline, CDR1 SGHAT and CDR2 FQNNGV. This CDR3 is 13 amino acids long. The CDR3 here is CASSLLSNTEAFF. DNA of the CDR3: TGTGCCAGCAGCTTACTTTCCAATACTGAAGCTTTCTTT.

This clonotype appeared many times. The J gene is TRBJ2-5, the V gene TRBV12-3 or TRBV12-4; tentative D call: TRBD1 (5 bases). CDR3 length: 14 residues. The V gene lost 2 bases and the J gene lost 4 bases, with 11 bases spanning the gap. CDR3 protein: CASSLLGPTETQYF. The CDR3 DNA reads as TGTGCCAGCAGTTTACTGGGGCCCACAGAGACCCAGTACTTC.

The chain has TRBV11-1 and TRBJ2-3; tentatively, D is TRBD2 (5 bases). The length of the CDR3 is 15 residues. The germline gives CDR1 SGHAT, CDR2 FQDESV (reference sequence). The V end was cut by 4 bases, the J end by 1 base, with 12 bases between. For the CDR3, the DNA is TGTGCCAGCAGCTCTAGCATGCCACGCACAGATACGCAGTATTTT. This sequence encodes CASSSSMPRTDTQYF.

This clonotype has at least ten counts. The chain has TRBV27 and TRBJ2-2; a possible D gene is TRBD1 (5 bases). The CDR3 runs 14 residues. Trimming took 2 bases from V and 5 from J, leaving 9 bases between them. Germline loops: CDR1 MNHEY, CDR2 SMNVEV (reference sequence). CDR3 region: CASSLGAATGELFF. CDR3 nucleotides: TGTGCCAGCAGTTTAGGGGCAGCTACCGGGGAGCTGTTTTTT.

V gene TRBV12-3 or TRBV12-4 combines with J gene TRBJ2-1, with D perhaps assigned TRBD1 or TRBD2 (5 bases each). The CDR3 spans 13 residues. Between the trimmed V and J ends, which lost 6 bases and 6 bases, there was a span of 12 bases. The CDR3 sequence: CASRGDGFNEQFF. Here the CDR3 DNA reads TGTGCCAGCAGGGGGGACGGATTCAATGAGCAGTTCTTC.

This clonotype was observed at least ten times. This chain uses TRBV24-1 with TRBJ2-5; TRBD2 aligns across 9 bases. Losses at the gene ends were 3 bases for V and 2 bases for J; bases not matched to a gene: 9. Germline values: CDR1 KGHDR, CDR2 SFDVKD. This CDR3 has 17 residues. The chain's CDR3 is CATSDPVAGVGQETQYF. The CDR3 bases are TGTGCCACCAGTGATCCCGTAGCGGGGGTAGGGCAAGAGACCCAGTACTTC.

In this sample, this clonotype turned up many times. The chain couples TRBV11-1 to TRBJ1-6, with D possibly being TRBD1 (6 bases). CDR1 is SGHAT, CDR2 FQDESV, per germline (reference sequence). With 3 bases removed from V and 7 bases from J, the gap between germline ends came to 16 bases. The CDR3 contains 16 residues. This CDR3 reads CASSFSANRANSPLHF. The CDR3 DNA follows: TGTGCCAGCAGCTTCTCTGCTAACAGGGCGAATTCACCCCTCCACTTT.